One and the same sample provided the 29 T cell receptor beta chains below, sequenced in a study of blood T cells in healthy people across ages. Next came a second PCR, run for about 7 to 12 cycles, which used a sample-barcoded 5' primer along with a J-beta primer mix. TCRdb passed the 5' RACE reads through MiXCR, listing each CDR3 protein once. The sample holds about 650,000 distinct CDR3 sequences, about 30% seen once. What was sequenced was blood. The origin of the receptors is a woman older than 75 in good health.

Ten or more counts support this clonotype. The J gene is TRBJ2-5, the V gene TRBV20-1; no reliable D call. V lost 3 bases, J lost 1 base, and 12 bases lay in between. This CDR3 spans 14 amino acids. The germline gives CDR1 DFQATT, CDR2 SNEGSKA (reference sequence). The CDR3, as DNA: TGCAGTGCTAGCGGGCCGACTTTCCAAGAGACCCAGTACTTC. Protein product: CSASGPTFQETQYF.

In this sample, this clonotype turned up a few times. With a much larger clone just one base away, this may be a read error. The V and J genes are TRBV20-1 and TRBJ2-5; D is undetermined. Trimming removed 3 bases at V and 2 bases at J, with 13 bases between. Germline values: CDR1 DFQATT, CDR2 SNEGSKA (reference sequence). CDR3 length: 14 residues. Here the CDR3 reads CSASPGAKQETQYF. The CDR3 DNA sequence: TGCAGTGCTAGTCCTGGAGCCAAACAAGAGACCCAGTACTTC.

There are many counts of this clonotype. V gene TRBV5-6 combines with J gene TRBJ2-5; 9 nucleotides agree with TRBD1. Germline V lookup: CDR1 SGHDT, CDR2 YYEEEE. CDR3 length: 14 amino acids. V dropped 7 bases and J dropped 5; count of bases not matched to a gene: 9. The CDR3 DNA reads as TGTGCCAGCGGACAGGGGACGGACACTGAGACCCAGTACTTC. Translated, it gives CASGQGTDTETQYF.

This chain uses TRBV7-9 with TRBJ1-2, with a tentative D call TRBD1 (5 bases). V lost 4 bases to trimming and J lost 5 bases, with 20 bases between them. Germline CDR1 is SEHNR and CDR2 is FQNEAQ (reference sequence). The CDR3 runs 16 residues. The CDR3 here is CASSSYPRTGVYGYTF. CDR3 DNA sequence: TGTGCCAGCAGCTCCTACCCCCGGACGGGGGTTTATGGCTACACCTTC.

The chain couples TRBV20-1 to TRBJ2-2; either TRBD1 or TRBD2 may supply D (5 bases each). CDR3 length: 17 residues. V gave up 4 bases and J gave up 0 bases, with 18 bases separating them. The germline gives CDR1 DFQATT, CDR2 SNEGSKA (reference sequence). The CDR3 spells CSAKGTASLANTGELFF. The CDR3 region has the DNA TGCAGTGCTAAAGGGACGGCTTCCCTCGCGAACACCGGGGAGCTGTTTTTT.

This clonotype was observed many times. The chain combines TRBV7-3 with TRBJ2-3; TRBD2 is a possible D gene (7 bases). Germline values: CDR1 SGHTA, CDR2 FQGTGA. The V end was cut by 5 bases, the J end by 6 bases, with 15 bases between. This CDR3 contains 14 residues. CDR3: CASSLRGGEDTQYF. As DNA, the CDR3 is TGTGCCAGCAGCCTTAGGGGGGGGGAGGATACGCAGTATTTT.

This clonotype was observed at least ten times. The chain recombines TRBV18 with TRBJ2-1, with 8 bases that match TRBD1. In germline, CDR1 is KGHSH, CDR2 LQKENI. V lost 5 bases and J lost 5; bases outside the gene matches: 11. The length of the CDR3 is 16 residues. As DNA, the CDR3 is TGTGCCAGCTCAGCACTTCCAGGGGGCAGAGACAATGAGCAGTTCTTC. As protein: CASSALPGGRDNEQFF. The full variable domain, with the rest looked up from reference TRBV18 and TRBJ2-1, is NAGVMQNPRHLVRRRGQEARLRCSPMKGHSHVYWYRQLPEEGLKFMVYLQKENIIDESGMPKERFSAEFPKEGPSILRIQQVVRGDSAAYFCASSALPGGRDNEQFFGPGTRLTVL.

There are many counts of this clonotype. The chain links TRBV5-1 to TRBJ2-7; TRBD2 matches at 8 bases. Germline-derived CDR1 and CDR2 are SGHRS and YFSETQ. The junction had 10 bases not matched to a gene; V was cut back by 4 bases and J by 1 base. The CDR3 is 16 amino acids. The DNA of the CDR3 is TGCGCCAGCAGCACTGGACTAGCCCGGGCGTCCTACGAGCAGTACTTC. It is translated as CASSTGLARASYEQYF. Based on the CDR3 plus reference TRBV5-1 and TRBJ2-7, the full variable domain is KAGVTQTPRYLIKTRGQQVTLSCSPISGHRSVSWYQQTPGQGLQFLFEYFSETQRNKGNFPGRFSGRQFSNSRSEMNVSTLELGDSALYLCASSTGLARASYEQYFGPGTRLTVT.

Comment on this clonotype: This clone may be a read error of a much larger clone one base away. V and J are TRBV27 and TRBJ2-7; D is uncertain. In germline, CDR1 is MNHEY, CDR2 SMNVEV (reference sequence). The CDR3 sequence is 14 residues long. CDR3 in DNA: TGTGCCGGCAGTTTCTCCAACGGGCCCTACGAGCAGTACTTC. Its translation: CAGSFSNGPYEQYF.

This clonotype came up a few times. This may be a read error, as it is one base from a much larger clone. The chain is built from TRBV7-7 and TRBJ2-1; the D is unclear. Looked up from germline, CDR1 is SSHAT and CDR2 is FNYEAQ (reference sequence). The CDR3 totals 12 residues. The CDR3 coding sequence is TGTGCTAGCAGCCGGTTTGCGGAGACCCAGTTCTTC. Residues: CASSRFAETQFF. Full variable domain (outside the CDR3, taken from reference TRBV7-7 and TRBJ2-1): GAGVSQSPRYKVTKRGQDVTLRCDPISSHATLYWYQQALGQGPEFLTYFNYEAQPDKSGLPSDRFSAERPEGSISTLTIQRTEQRDSAMYRCASSRFAETQFFGPGTRLTVL.

This clonotype was counted ten times or more. This chain joins TRBV20-1 and TRBJ1-2; D is ambiguous. Trimming removed 3 bases at V and 5 bases at J, with 16 bases between. Germline assignment: CDR1 DFQATT and CDR2 SNEGSKA (reference sequence). CDR3 size: 14 residues. CDR3 sequence: CSASKRALGYGYTF. CDR3 in DNA: TGCAGTGCTAGCAAGCGAGCTCTGGGGTATGGCTACACCTTC.

As concerns this clonotype: A much larger clone differs from this one at a single base, so this may be a read error. The V and J genes are TRBV20-1 and TRBJ2-7, with D unresolved. CDR1 is DFQATT, CDR2 SNEGSKA, per germline (reference sequence). The CDR3 spans 14 residues. The germline V and J ends were trimmed by 5 bases and 3 bases, with 17 bases remaining between them. The CDR3 region is CSAHQSAVDYEQYF. CDR3 coding DNA: TGCAGTGCTCATCAGTCCGCCGTCGACTACGAGCAGTACTTC.

The chain recombines TRBV7-2 with TRBJ2-7; D remains unclear. Matching the DNA end better, TRBJ2-5 makes the J call doubtful. The CDR3 extends over 14 amino acids. The V gene's germline CDR1 is SGHTA and CDR2 FQGNSA. The CDR3 region is CASSLGVLGETQYF. CDR3 DNA: TGTGCCAGCAGCTTAGGGGTCCTAGGGGAGACCCAGTACTTC.

This clonotype is a singleton in its sample. This clone may be a read error of a much larger clone one base away. The genes are TRBV30 and TRBJ2-1, with 7 positions matching TRBD2. The end of the DNA fits TRBJ2-7 better, so the J call may be wrong. The CDR3 consists of 14 residues. In germline, CDR1 is GTSNPN, CDR2 SVGIG (reference sequence). Written as DNA, the CDR3 is TGTGCCTGGAGTAGGCTAGCGGCGTACAATGAGCAGTACTTC. This gives the protein CAWSRLAAYNEQYF.

In the case of this clonotype: At one boundary the junction diverges from the germline segment, which might be a read error. The chain combines TRBV28 with TRBJ1-2; D uncertain. Germline CDR1 is MDHEN and CDR2 is SYDVKM. This CDR3 region has 13 residues. The CDR3 spells CASSQRYIYGCTF. CDR3 bases: TGTGCCAGCAGCCAGCGCTATATCTATGGCTGCACCTTC.

This clonotype was found many times. The V and J genes are TRBV6-2 or TRBV6-3 and TRBJ2-1; 13 bases match TRBD2. V was pared by 8 bases and J by 10 bases, with 11 bases of the junction left unmatched. The length of the CDR3 is 15 residues. The V gene's germline CDR1 is MNHEY and CDR2 SVGEGT. CDR3 protein: CASGQGLAGTEEQFF. As DNA, the CDR3 is TGTGCCAGCGGTCAGGGACTAGCGGGGACCGAGGAGCAGTTCTTC.

This clonotype was observed many times. The genes are TRBV2 and TRBJ1-2, with D perhaps matching TRBD1 (6 bases). Trimming stripped 8 bases from V and 8 bases from J, with 15 bases between. Germline lookup yields CDR1 SNHLY and CDR2 FYNNEI. CDR3 length: 12 amino acids. The CDR3 coding sequence is TGTGCCAGCTCCGACAGGACGGGGGGCTACACCTTC. This encodes CASSDRTGGYTF.

V gene TRBV20-1 combines with J gene TRBJ2-3; 11 nucleotides align to TRBD2. The junction had 6 bases not matched to a gene; V was cut back by 0 bases and J by 4 bases. The germline gives CDR1 DFQATT, CDR2 SNEGSKA (reference sequence). CDR3 length: 16 amino acids. The CDR3 sequence: CSARDPLAGVADTQYF. DNA of the CDR3: TGCAGTGCTAGAGATCCACTAGCGGGGGTTGCAGATACGCAGTATTTT.

The V and J genes are TRBV5-1 and TRBJ1-1; D is uncertain. The germline V gene has CDR1 SGHRS and CDR2 YFSETQ. The CDR3 extends over 15 amino acids. Deletions cut 5 bases from V and 0 bases from J, with 14 bases between. The CDR3 protein is CASRMAEIMNTEAFF. CDR3 coding DNA: TGCGCCAGCAGAATGGCGGAGATTATGAACACTGAAGCTTTCTTT.

The table lists this clonotype with many counts. The J gene is TRBJ1-1, the V gene TRBV2; 7 bases align to TRBD1. The V segment lost 8 bases and the J segment 1 base; nucleotides outside the gene matches: 4. Germline-derived CDR1 and CDR2 are SNHLY and FYNNEI. The CDR3 totals 13 residues. The CDR3 bases are TGTGCCAGCCGACAGGGCCAGAACACTGAAGCTTTCTTT. The encoded protein is CASRQGQNTEAFF.

V is TRBV12-3 or TRBV12-4 and J is TRBJ2-6; 8 positions match TRBD1. CDR3 length: 17 amino acids. With 3 bases clipped from V and 2 bases from J, the junction kept 6 bases outside the gene matches. The DNA of the CDR3 is TGTGCCAGCAGTTTCGGACAGGGATCACCTGGGGCCAACGTCCTGACTTTC. This gives the protein CASSFGQGSPGANVLTF.

In this sample, this clonotype turned up many times. This chain joins TRBV2 and TRBJ2-7, with TRBD2 matching over 10 bases. Germline-derived CDR1 and CDR2 are SNHLY and FYNNEI. V was clipped by 5 bases and J by 12 bases; unmatched bases: 7. The CDR3 has 12 residues. CDR3 region: CASSTSGVSAYF. The CDR3, as DNA: TGTGCCAGCAGTACTAGCGGGGTGTCGGCGTACTTC.

In this sample, this clonotype turned up a few times. This chain connects TRBV7-3 to TRBJ2-2; TRBD1 matches at 7 bases. This CDR3 is 16 amino acids long. V lost 5 bases and J lost 4; bases outside the gene matches: 10. The V gene's germline CDR1 is SGHTA and CDR2 FQGTGA. The CDR3 loop is CASSPLNRGSTGELFF. CDR3 bases: TGTGCCAGCAGCCCTCTCAACAGGGGCAGCACCGGGGAGCTGTTTTTT.

The genes are TRBV29-1 and TRBJ2-1; 11 bases match TRBD1. The CDR3 consists of 22 residues. Looked up from germline, CDR1 is SQVTM and CDR2 is ANQGSEA. Trimming cost V 6 bases and J 4 bases; bases outside gene matches: 29. This chain's CDR3 is CSVTARDRGGLAGPQAYNEQFF. The CDR3 DNA reads TGCAGCGTCACCGCCAGGGACAGGGGGGGGCTAGCGGGGCCCCAGGCTTACAATGAGCAGTTCTTC.

This clonotype showed up just a few times. The chain carries TRBV30 and TRBJ1-2; the D gene is possibly TRBD1 (5 bases). Trimming cost V 2 bases and J 2 bases, with 12 bases left between them. Germline V CDR1 and CDR2: GTSNPN, SVGIG (reference sequence). CDR3 length equals 14 residues. The chain's CDR3 is CAWSRDEGNYGYTF. The CDR3 DNA follows: TGTGCCTGGAGTCGAGACGAGGGGAACTATGGCTACACCTTC.

On this clonotype itself: This may come from a read error, since a much larger clone is one base off. The chain couples TRBV20-1 to TRBJ2-3, with TRBD2 identical over 12 bases. Germline values: CDR1 DFQATT, CDR2 SNEGSKA (reference sequence). This CDR3 is 12 amino acids long. CDR3 region: CSTSGGRDTQYF. The CDR3 bases are TGCAGTACTAGCGGGGGGCGGGATACGCAGTATTTT.

At least ten counts were recorded for this clonotype. The rearrangement uses TRBV11-2 and TRBJ2-7; 8 nucleotides agree with TRBD1. The V gene end was trimmed by 6 bases and the J gene end by 2 bases; junction bases not matched to a gene: 6. Per germline, CDR1 SGHAT and CDR2 FQNNGV. The CDR3 spans 14 residues. The CDR3: CASRRTGRTYEQYF. The CDR3, as DNA: TGTGCCAGCAGACGGACAGGGAGAACCTACGAGCAGTACTTC.

This clonotype occurred once. V is TRBV3-1 and J is TRBJ2-5; 8 bases are a match to TRBD2. V trimming: 6 bases; J trimming: 11 bases; junction bases outside the gene matches: 17. The CDR3 consists of 15 residues. Germline values: CDR1 LGHDT, CDR2 YNNKEL (reference sequence). CDR3 sequence reads: CASSRVIAGRNEQYF. The CDR3 DNA sequence: TGTGCCAGCAGTAGGGTAATAGCGGGGAGAAATGAGCAGTACTTC.

The sample holds many counts of this clonotype. V is TRBV5-1 and J is TRBJ2-3; D remains unclear. CDR1 is SGHRS and CDR2 is YFSETQ in the germline V gene. V lost 0 bases, J lost 0 bases, and 8 bases lay in between. The CDR3 sequence is 15 residues long. The DNA of the CDR3 is TGCGCCAGCAGCTTGGGTCGGGTTAGCACAGATACGCAGTATTTT. This codes for CASSLGRVSTDTQYF.